This passage covers 11 T cell receptor beta chains from one sample sequenced in a study of blood T cell repertoires in COVID-19. The protocol was immunoSEQ multiplex PCR, while the TCRdb copy is restricted to in-frame clones and leaves out a portion. Of about 74,000 clones listed, roughly 86% are singletons. The sequenced material came from peripheral blood. The receptors come from a human donor in a cohort sampled during active COVID-19.

The chain combines TRBV5-6 with TRBJ1-1, with D unclear. The CDR3 contains 14 residues. Germline CDR1 SGHDT, CDR2 YYEEEE. Trimming removed 0 bases at V and 6 bases at J, with 12 bases between. The CDR3, as DNA: TGTGCCAGCAGCTTGGGGCAGCTCCTAGCTGAAGCTTTCTTT. Translation gives CASSLGQLLAEAFF.

This clone has just one count. The chain combines TRBV4-2 with TRBJ2-1; 8 bases map to TRBD2. The germline gives CDR1 LGHNA, CDR2 YNFKEQ. V shed 0 bases and J 5 bases; nucleotides not matched to a gene: 6. This CDR3 comprises 16 residues. CDR3 nucleotide sequence: TGTGCCAGCAGCCAAGAGGGGGGACTAGAAGACAATGAGCAGTTCTTC. It translates to CASSQEGGLEDNEQFF.

This chain uses TRBV19 with TRBJ2-7; D is perhaps TRBD1 (6 bases). Deletions cut 3 bases from V and 2 bases from J, with 17 bases between. The CDR3 has 16 amino acids. The germline V gene has CDR1 LNHDA and CDR2 SQIVND (reference sequence). The CDR3 reads CASSILSSRDTYEQYF. CDR3 DNA sequence: TGTGCCAGTAGTATCTTGTCTTCACGGGACACCTACGAGCAGTACTTC.

This clone was observed a single time. At one boundary the junction diverges from the germline segment, which might be a read error. The J gene is TRBJ1-2, the V gene TRBV12-3 or TRBV12-4; TRBD1 aligns across 7 bases. The CDR3 runs 13 residues. The CDR3 loop is CASTQTGNSGYTF. The CDR3 bases are TGTGCCAGCACCCAGACAGGGAACTCTGGCTACACCTTC.

In its sample, this clone was seen a few times. This chain uses TRBV7-3 with TRBJ2-1; TRBD2 is a possible D gene (5 bases). Germline V CDR1 and CDR2: SGHTA, FQGTGA. V gave up 5 bases and J gave up 10 bases, with 15 bases separating them. This CDR3 spans 13 amino acids. In DNA, the CDR3 is TGTGCCAGCAGCCCACCCGGGATTCCCGAGCAGTTCTTC. It translates to CASSPPGIPEQFF.

The chain carries TRBV6-5 and TRBJ1-3; no clear D gene. Per the germline V gene, CDR1 is MNHEY and CDR2 is SVGAGI. The CDR3 length is 15 residues. V was shortened by 5 bases and J by 4 bases, with 15 bases between the two germline ends. The CDR3 nucleotides read TGTGCCAGCAGTACTACCCTAAGTCTCGGAAACACCATATATTTT. Translation gives CASSTTLSLGNTIYF.

The CDR3 DNA reads as TGTGCCAGCAGCAGACTAGCGGCCCAAGAGACCCAGTACTTC. Residues: CASSRLAAQETQYF. This chain uses TRBV7-2 with TRBJ2-5; 9 bases are a match to TRBD2. CDR3 length: 14 amino acids. Trimming took 5 bases from V and 1 from J; bases not matched to a gene: 2. Germline V CDR1 and CDR2: SGHTA, FQGNSA.

The chain uses TRBV19 and TRBJ1-1; no firm D call. CDR1 is LNHDA and CDR2 is SQIVND in the germline V gene (reference sequence). The CDR3 totals 15 residues. Trimming cost V 2 bases and J 1 base, with 11 bases left between them. The CDR3 nucleotides are TGTGCCAGTAGTATAAGATCCGGTCAGAACACTGAAGCTTTCTTT. Its translation: CASSIRSGQNTEAFF.

Only a few counts were recorded for this clone. The chain recombines TRBV4-1 with TRBJ1-6, with D tentatively TRBD1 (5 bases). The CDR3 loop spans 16 amino acids. V was clipped by 1 base and J by 9 bases, with 16 bases between them. Per germline, CDR1 MGHRA and CDR2 YSYEKL. Written as DNA, the CDR3 is TGCGCCAGCAGCCAAGGTGTCAGGGAGGTTACTTCACCCCTCCACTTT. It yields the protein CASSQGVREVTSPLHF.

Remarks on this clone: The sample carries other DNA sequences with the same CDR3. V gene TRBV7-2 combines with J gene TRBJ2-3; 7 positions agree with TRBD1. Looked up from germline, CDR1 is SGHTA and CDR2 is FQGNSA. The CDR3 is 16 amino acids. The V gene end was trimmed by 5 bases and the J gene end by 0 bases; junction bases not matched to a gene: 8. The CDR3: CASSPRQGRSTDTQYF. In nucleotides, the CDR3 is TGTGCCAGCAGCCCACGACAGGGCCGCAGCACAGATACGCAGTATTTT.

The V call is TRBV2, the J call TRBJ2-2, with 8 bases lining up with TRBD1. With 0 bases clipped from V and 0 bases from J, the junction kept 12 bases outside the gene matches. Per germline, CDR1 SNHLY and CDR2 FYNNEI. CDR3 length: 20 amino acids. CDR3: CASSEALFGTGGANTGELFF. DNA for the CDR3: TGTGCCAGCAGTGAAGCGCTTTTTGGGACAGGTGGGGCGAACACCGGGGAGCTGTTTTTT.